This T cell receptor beta chain was obtained from a study of T cell repertoires in cytomegalovirus infection. On the study more broadly: Both recently identified HLA-C-restricted and well-studied HLA-B-restricted CMV epitopes were used in the study.

One entry per CDR3 protein results from TCRdb running MiXCR on the reads. The sample has approximately 100,000 distinct CDR3 sequences, under 50% seen once; the top ten hold roughly 70%. The germline V and J ends were trimmed by 3 bases and 4 bases, with 15 bases remaining between them. This CDR3 has 15 amino acids. Remarks on this clonotype: Antigen specificity is unknown.

The specimen was CD8+ T cells from cultured PBMCs, collected from culture after CMV antigen stimulation. The receptor's source is a human donor in good health (CMV status not recorded). Some clones in this sample may be carry-over from other donors' samples. The chain employs TRBV12-3 or TRBV12-4 and TRBJ1-1; D might be TRBD1 (5 bases). In DNA form, the CDR3 reads TGTGCCAGCAGTTTTTTTGGGGGAATATCCACTGAAGCTTTCTTT. It specifies CASSFFGGISTEAFF.